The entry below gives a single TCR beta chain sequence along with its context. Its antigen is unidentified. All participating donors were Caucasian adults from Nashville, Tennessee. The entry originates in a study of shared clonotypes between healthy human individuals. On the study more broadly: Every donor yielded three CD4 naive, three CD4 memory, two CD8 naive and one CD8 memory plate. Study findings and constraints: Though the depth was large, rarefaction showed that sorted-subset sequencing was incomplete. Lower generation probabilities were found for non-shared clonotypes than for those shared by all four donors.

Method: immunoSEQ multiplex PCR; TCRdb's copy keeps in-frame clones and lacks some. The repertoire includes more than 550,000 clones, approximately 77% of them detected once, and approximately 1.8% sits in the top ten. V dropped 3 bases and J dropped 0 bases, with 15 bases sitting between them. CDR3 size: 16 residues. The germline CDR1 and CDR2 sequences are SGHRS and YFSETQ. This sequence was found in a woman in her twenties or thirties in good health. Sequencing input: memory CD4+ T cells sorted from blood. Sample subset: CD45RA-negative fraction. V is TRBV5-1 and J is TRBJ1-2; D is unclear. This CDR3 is CASSWGIAYTNYGYTF. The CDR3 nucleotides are TGCGCCAGCAGCTGGGGTATCGCCTACACTAACTATGGCTACACCTTC.